This T cell receptor beta chain was identified in a study of T cells after yellow fever vaccination. Worth noting for this clonotype: A much larger clone sits a single nucleotide away, making a read error possible.

The CDR3 is 13 amino acids. Germline V gene lookup returns CDR1 SGHDN and CDR2 FVKESK. MiXCR was run by TCRdb on the 5' RACE reads, yielding one entry per CDR3 protein. This sample has a few hundred thousand distinct CDR3 sequences, with about 7% found just once. Specimen: CD4+ T cells sorted from PBMCs, collected 15 days after the yellow fever booster vaccination. This sequence originates from a man aged 25-45 years who received the YFV17D yellow fever vaccine. J is TRBJ1-1 and V is TRBV14, with D hard to call. The CDR3 nucleotides read TGTGCCAGCAGCCAAGATGCGTACACTGAAGCTCTCTTT. Protein product: CASSQDAYTEALF.